Each of the 26 T cell receptor beta chains below was sequenced from the same sample in a study of blood T cell repertoires in COVID-19. Sequenced by immunoSEQ multiplex PCR; TCRdb stores in-frame clones only, minus some. The repertoire holds 75,000 to 95,000 clones, with around 74% as singletons. The sequencing sample was made of peripheral blood. The receptors here all came from a woman over 75 with active or convalescent COVID-19.

This clone occurred a few times. This sequence joins TRBV30 and TRBJ1-6, with D hard to call. This CDR3 has 16 amino acids. From germline, CDR1 is GTSNPN and CDR2 SVGIG (reference sequence). Trimming left V 4 bases short and J 3 bases short, with 16 bases between. CDR3 loop: CAWKEEIRLYNSPLHF. The CDR3 DNA reads as TGTGCCTGGAAGGAGGAGATACGTCTCTATAATTCACCCCTCCACTTT.

This clone was found a few times. The chain couples TRBV2 to TRBJ2-2; 7 bases are a match to TRBD2. The CDR3 runs 14 residues. V lost 6 bases and J lost 2; bases outside the gene matches: 3. Germline assignment: CDR1 SNHLY and CDR2 FYNNEI. The CDR3 nucleotides read TGTGCCAGCAGCCTAGCGGCTAACACCGGGGAGCTGTTTTTT. It translates to CASSLAANTGELFF.

This clone was recorded at least ten times. The chain combines TRBV6-2 or TRBV6-3 with TRBJ2-7; TRBD2 agrees at 8 bases. This CDR3 comprises 15 residues. Germline CDR1 MNHEY, CDR2 SVGEGT. V lost 4 bases and J lost 3; bases outside the gene matches: 8. DNA for the CDR3: TGTGCCAGCAGTTCAGGTGCGGCGGGGGGCTACGAGCAGTACTTC. Protein product: CASSSGAAGGYEQYF.

The genes are TRBV7-2 and TRBJ1-6, with 7 bases fitting TRBD1. The CDR3 length is 15 residues. With V trimmed by 1 base and J by 10 bases, 7 bases remained unmatched. Germline CDR1 is SGHTA and CDR2 is FQGNSA. CDR3 region: CASSLGTGPGSPLHF. DNA of the CDR3: TGTGCCAGCAGCTTAGGGACAGGCCCTGGGTCACCCCTCCACTTT.

CDR3 region: CASSQGLADYNEQFF. CDR3 in DNA: TGTGCCAGCAGCCAAGGGCTAGCGGATTACAATGAGCAGTTCTTC. V and J are TRBV4-2 and TRBJ2-1, with 7 bases lining up with TRBD2. Germline V CDR1 and CDR2: LGHNA, YNFKEQ. The CDR3 has 15 residues. After removal of 1 base from V and 4 bases from J, the junction contained 4 bases not matched to a gene.

The CDR3 DNA follows: TGTGCCAGCAGCTTGGGACTAGCGTCCCACGAGCAGTACTTC. Protein: CASSLGLASHEQYF. This rearrangement joins TRBV7-9 to TRBJ2-7; 10 bases agree with TRBD2. Germline assignment: CDR1 SEHNR and CDR2 FQNEAQ (reference sequence). CDR3 length equals 14 residues. The J segment lost 5 bases and the V segment lost 3 bases, leaving 4 bases of the junction unmatched.

This chain joins TRBV19 and TRBJ2-2; D is perhaps TRBD1 (6 bases). Germline CDR1 reads LNHDA; CDR2 reads SQIVND (reference sequence). V was trimmed by 2 bases and J by 5 bases, leaving 12 bases between them. The CDR3 is 15 amino acids. The CDR3 DNA follows: TGTGCCAGTAGTATATCCTCAGGGGTAACCGGGGAGCTGTTTTTT. Protein product: CASSISSGVTGELFF.

The chain recombines TRBV11-1 with TRBJ1-1, with D possibly matching TRBD1 (6 bases). The germline CDR1 and CDR2 sequences are SGHAT and FQDESV (reference sequence). The CDR3 sequence is 15 residues long. The ends were cut back, 2 bases at V and 2 bases at J, with 12 bases in the middle. CDR3 coding DNA: TGTGCCAGCAGCTTAAGGGGGACGGCCAACACTGAAGCTTTCTTT. Protein product: CASSLRGTANTEAFF.

The chain uses TRBV15 and TRBJ2-3; D remains ambiguous. The germline V gene encodes CDR1 LNHNV and CDR2 YYDKDF (reference sequence). V lost 1 base and J 6 bases, leaving 17 bases between the germline ends. This CDR3 is 16 amino acids long. The CDR3 sequence: CATSRVKYGTGDTQYF. The CDR3 nucleotides are TGTGCCACCAGCAGAGTAAAGTACGGAACCGGGGATACGCAGTATTTT.

The V and J genes are TRBV3-1 (or the pseudogene TRBV3-2) and TRBJ2-1; no definite D call. The CDR3 runs 13 residues. The germline V gene has CDR1 LGHDT and CDR2 YNNKEL (reference sequence). Trimming removed 1 base from V and 4 bases from J, with 5 bases in between. The CDR3 sequence: CASSQGLYNEQFF. The CDR3 DNA follows: TGTGCCAGCAGCCAAGGGCTTTACAATGAGCAGTTCTTC.

V gene TRBV9 combines with J gene TRBJ2-3, with 8 bases that match TRBD2. This CDR3 is built from 16 residues. The germline V gene has CDR1 SGDLS and CDR2 YYNGEE. V trimming: 4 bases; J trimming: 6 bases; junction bases outside the gene matches: 13. The CDR3 nucleotides are TGTGCCAGCAGCTTAGCAGGGTCTAGCGGGTCGGATACGCAGTATTTT. Translated, it gives CASSLAGSSGSDTQYF.

This rearrangement joins TRBV5-5 to TRBJ2-1; D is possibly TRBD1 (5 bases). CDR3 length equals 15 residues. V lost 0 bases and J lost 7, with 14 bases in between. Germline values: CDR1 SGHKS, CDR2 YYEKEE (reference sequence). The CDR3 spells CASSLVAGFINEQFF. CDR3 bases: TGTGCCAGCAGCTTGGTGGCAGGGTTTATTAATGAGCAGTTCTTC.

The rearrangement uses TRBV7-3 and TRBJ2-3, with 8 bases that match TRBD2. Trimming took 3 bases from V and 6 from J; bases not matched to a gene: 11. From germline, CDR1 is SGHTA and CDR2 FQGTGA. The CDR3 has 16 amino acids. CDR3 sequence reads: CASSFRPTGRADTQYF. CDR3 coding DNA: TGTGCCAGCAGCTTTCGGCCGACCGGGAGGGCCGATACGCAGTATTTT.

Remarks on this clone: At one of its ends the junction is not consistent with the germline gene, which may arise from a read error. The V call is TRBV20-1, the J call TRBJ2-3; 10 nucleotides line up with TRBD2. The CDR3 runs 10 residues. The germline CDR1 and CDR2 sequences are DFQATT and SNEGSKA (reference sequence). CDR3 DNA: TGCAGTGCTAGCCCTAGCGGGGGCTCTTTT. Its translation is CSASPSGGSF.

This sequence joins TRBV6-4 and TRBJ1-3, with D maybe TRBD1 (6 bases). The CDR3 is made up of 14 amino acids. Germline V gene sequence: CDR1 MRHNA, CDR2 SNTAGT. With 5 bases removed from V and 5 bases from J, the gap between germline ends came to 13 bases. CDR3 protein: CASSLQGFRNTIYF. The CDR3 DNA sequence: TGTGCCAGCAGTTTACAGGGCTTTAGAAACACCATATATTTT.

The gene calls are TRBV6-2 or TRBV6-3 and TRBJ2-4; unclear D gene. The CDR3 length is 14 residues. Germline V gene sequence: CDR1 MNHEY, CDR2 SVGEGT. With 4 bases removed from V and 6 bases from J, the gap between germline ends came to 13 bases. The CDR3 here is CASSSFPAGNIQYF. CDR3 nucleotides: TGTGCCAGCAGTTCCTTCCCGGCAGGAAACATTCAGTACTTC.

V is TRBV28 and J is TRBJ2-7; D call uncertain. From germline, CDR1 is MDHEN and CDR2 SYDVKM. The CDR3 covers 12 residues. Trimming took off 4 bases at V and 0 bases at J, with 4 bases between the two ends. The CDR3 region is CASSSLSYEQYF. CDR3 sequence (DNA): TGTGCCAGCAGTTCCCTCTCCTACGAGCAGTACTTC.

The chain links TRBV10-3 to TRBJ2-7; 9 bases match TRBD1. Germline V lookup: CDR1 ENHRY, CDR2 SYGVKD. With V trimmed by 8 bases and J by 0 bases, 5 bases remained unmatched. The CDR3 spans 14 residues. DNA for the CDR3: TGTGCCATCCGAGGACAGGGGCGCTCCTACGAGCAGTACTTC. Protein sequence: CAIRGQGRSYEQYF.

The chain couples TRBV18 to TRBJ1-2; a possible D gene is TRBD1 (5 bases). The V gene's germline CDR1 is KGHSH and CDR2 LQKENI. CDR3 length equals 14 residues. The V and J ends lost 3 bases and 4 bases respectively, with 12 bases between them. DNA for the CDR3: TGTGCCAGCTCACCTTGGCAGGGCAGCTATGGCTACACCTTC. Its translation: CASSPWQGSYGYTF.

The gene calls are TRBV29-1 and TRBJ2-7; D perhaps matches TRBD2 (6 bases). Germline loops: CDR1 SQVTM, CDR2 ANQGSEA. This CDR3 is 14 amino acids long. V shed 4 bases and J shed 6 bases, with 19 bases lying between them. CDR3 sequence (DNA): TGCAGCGTTGGGATTAGCGGAGCCCCCTCCGAGCAGTACTTC. Protein product: CSVGISGAPSEQYF.

The CDR3, as DNA: TGTGCCAGTAGTATACGACTACTCACAGATACGCAGTATTTT. Translated: CASSIRLLTDTQYF. The chain employs TRBV19 and TRBJ2-3, with a weak D call TRBD2 (5 bases). CDR1 is LNHDA and CDR2 is SQIVND in the germline V gene (reference sequence). V lost 2 bases, J lost 2 bases, and 8 bases lay in between. CDR3 length: 14 amino acids.

The chain couples TRBV4-1 to TRBJ1-2, with D possibly TRBD1 on 6 matching bases. Trimming removed 1 base at V and 4 bases at J, with 13 bases between. Germline V CDR1 and CDR2: MGHRA, YSYEKL. CDR3 length: 15 residues. The CDR3 bases are TGCGCCAGCAGCCAAGGACAGGCCTACACCTATGGCTACACCTTC. Encoded protein: CASSQGQAYTYGYTF.

The rearrangement uses TRBV7-6 and TRBJ2-1, with 10 bases lining up with TRBD2. V was pared by 2 bases and J by 9 bases, with 16 bases of the junction left unmatched. Germline lookup yields CDR1 SGHVS and CDR2 FNYEAQ. This CDR3 spans 18 amino acids. CDR3 region: CASSLRGGEVAGGAEQFF. CDR3 sequence (DNA): TGTGCCAGCAGCTTAAGAGGGGGAGAAGTAGCGGGAGGCGCTGAGCAGTTCTTC.

The J gene is TRBJ2-7, the V gene TRBV11-2; D not certain. Per the germline V gene, CDR1 is SGHAT and CDR2 is FQNNGV. The CDR3 has 15 amino acids. The V and J ends lost 5 bases and 0 bases respectively, with 14 bases between them. For the CDR3, the DNA is TGTGCCAGCAGCGTAGGGCGGTCGACCTCCTACGAGCAGTACTTC. This encodes CASSVGRSTSYEQYF.

Only a few counts were recorded for this clone. The J gene is TRBJ2-7, the V gene TRBV5-6; TRBD2 is a possible D gene (7 bases). CDR1 SGHDT and CDR2 YYEEEE come from the germline V gene. Trimming took off 3 bases at V and 2 bases at J, with 12 bases between the two ends. The CDR3 length is 14 residues. CDR3 nucleotide sequence: TGTGCCAGCAGCTGGGGGGGCCCCACCTACGAGCAGTACTTC. Its protein product is CASSWGGPTYEQYF.

This chain joins TRBV3-1 (or the pseudogene TRBV3-2) and TRBJ2-5; TRBD2 is a possible D gene (7 bases). The V and J ends lost 3 bases and 7 bases respectively, with 12 bases between them. In germline, CDR1 is LGHDT, CDR2 YNNKEL (reference sequence). The CDR3 length is 13 residues. CDR3 sequence reads: CASSQGGPGTQYF. CDR3 DNA sequence: TGTGCCAGCAGCCAGGGGGGGCCCGGGACCCAGTACTTC.